Below are 7 T cell receptor beta chains sequenced from a single sample in a study of blood T cells in healthy people across ages. PCR was performed a second time for about 7 to 11 cycles using a sample-barcoded 5' primer and a J-beta primer mix. TCRdb analysed the 5' RACE reads with MiXCR anew, one entry per CDR3 protein. The sample shows 380,000 or so distinct CDR3 sequences, over 45% of them seen only once. Sequencing was done on a sample of blood. These receptor sequences come from a man in his sixties in good health.

In this sample, this clonotype turned up many times. The J gene is TRBJ2-3, the V gene TRBV5-6, with 15 bases identical to TRBD2. Germline values: CDR1 SGHDT, CDR2 YYEEEE. The V segment lost 4 bases and the J segment 6 bases; nucleotides outside the gene matches: 12. This CDR3 comprises 18 residues. CDR3 protein: CASSRRARTSGRGDTQYF. The CDR3 coding sequence is TGTGCCAGCAGCCGTCGGGCCCGGACTAGCGGGAGGGGGGATACGCAGTATTTT. Based on the CDR3 plus reference TRBV5-6 and TRBJ2-3, the full variable domain is DAGVTQSPTHLIKTRGQQVTLRCSPKSGHDTVSWYQQALGQGPQFIFQYYEEEERQRGNFPDRFSGHQFPNYSSELNVNALLLGDSALYLCASSRRARTSGRGDTQYFGPGTRLTVL.

Only a few counts were recorded for this clonotype. The genes are TRBV13 and TRBJ2-7, with a possible D match to TRBD2 (5 bases). CDR1 and CDR2 (germline): PRHDT, FYEKMQ (reference sequence). V was trimmed by 2 bases and J by 0 bases, leaving 29 bases between them. The CDR3 spans 21 residues. The CDR3 protein is CASSLMFPPLGTRDNSYEQYF. CDR3 DNA: TGTGCCAGCAGCTTAATGTTCCCCCCGTTAGGTACTAGGGATAACTCCTACGAGCAGTACTTC.

The chain links TRBV10-3 to TRBJ2-5, with no clear D. This CDR3 is 11 amino acids long. CDR1 and CDR2 (germline): ENHRY, SYGVKD. V lost 5 bases to trimming and J lost 2 bases, with 3 bases between them. CDR3 sequence: CAISKQETQYF. CDR3 in DNA: TGTGCCATCAGTAAACAAGAGACCCAGTACTTC.

In this sample, this clonotype turned up a few times. The chain joins TRBV14 to TRBJ2-5; a possible D gene is TRBD2 (5 bases). V shed 1 base and J shed 2 bases, with 11 bases lying between them. The V gene's germline CDR1 is SGHDN and CDR2 FVKESK. The CDR3 covers 15 residues. The CDR3 protein is CASSQARGIQETQYF. The CDR3 coding sequence is TGTGCCAGCAGCCAAGCCCGGGGAATTCAAGAGACCCAGTACTTC.

This clonotype was found many times. The V gene is TRBV4-2, the J gene TRBJ1-2, with 10 bases aligning to TRBD1. Germline CDR1 is LGHNA and CDR2 is YNFKEQ. Trimming at V came to 2 bases and at J to 8 bases, leaving 5 bases not matched to a gene. The CDR3 runs 14 residues. CDR3 DNA: TGTGCCAGCAGCCAACCGGGACAGGGGCCGGGCTACACCTTC. Protein sequence: CASSQPGQGPGYTF.

This clonotype was observed many times. The chain combines TRBV5-1 with TRBJ2-5; D not certain. CDR3 length equals 13 residues. Trimming cost V 1 base and J 5 bases, with 9 bases left between them. Germline-derived CDR1 and CDR2 are SGHRS and YFSETQ. The CDR3 DNA reads as TGCGCCAGCAGCTTGCGATTCGCGGAGACCCAGTACTTC. Protein product: CASSLRFAETQYF.

The V and J genes are TRBV20-1 and TRBJ2-7, with D perhaps TRBD2 (6 bases). Germline values: CDR1 DFQATT, CDR2 SNEGSKA (reference sequence). There are 14 residues in the CDR3. V was cut by 3 bases and J by 2 bases, with 14 bases left in between. The CDR3 DNA sequence: TGCAGTGCTAGCGGGAGCCTCGGGGCCTACGAGCAGTACTTC. It is translated as CSASGSLGAYEQYF.